These 11 T cell receptor beta chains share one sample of origin, sequenced in a study of shared clonotypes between healthy human individuals. Here immunoSEQ multiplex PCR was the method, and the copy in TCRdb shows in-frame clones only, minus some. The sample includes about 2.4 million clones, just over 90% of them seen just once. The sequenced sample consisted of naive CD4+ T cells sorted from blood. This sample's subset: CD45RA+ positively selected. These receptors were collected from a man between 18 and 35 years old in good health.

This chain uses TRBV9 with TRBJ2-7, with D possibly being TRBD1 or TRBD2 (5 bases each). V was cut by 4 bases and J by 0 bases, with 14 bases left in between. The CDR3 totals 15 residues. CDR1 SGDLS and CDR2 YYNGEE come from the germline V gene. The CDR3 DNA follows: TGTGCCAGCAGCCCCCGGGACCCGGCCTCCTACGAGCAGTACTTC. It is translated as CASSPRDPASYEQYF.

The V call is TRBV5-1, the J call TRBJ1-5; 7 bases fit TRBD1. The CDR3 is made up of 15 amino acids. V was pared by 0 bases and J by 6 bases, with 6 bases of the junction left unmatched. Per the germline V gene, CDR1 is SGHRS and CDR2 is YFSETQ. The CDR3 DNA reads TGCGCCAGCAGCTTGGAGGGGGCAAGTGGTCAGCCCCAGCATTTT. Protein: CASSLEGASGQPQHF.

Note on this clone: Other DNA sequences in the sample encode the same CDR3. The chain carries TRBV19 and TRBJ2-7; D possibly corresponds to TRBD2 (6 bases). Trimming pared 5 bases from V and 2 bases from J, leaving 7 bases between. There are 12 residues in the CDR3. The germline V gene encodes CDR1 LNHDA and CDR2 SQIVND (reference sequence). The CDR3 is CASSSGAYEQYF. In DNA form, the CDR3 reads TGTGCCAGTAGTTCGGGAGCCTACGAGCAGTACTTC. The variable domain in full, with the rest retrieved from reference TRBV19 and TRBJ2-7, is DGGITQSPKYLFRKEGQNVTLSCEQNLNHDAMYWYRQDPGQGLRLIYYSQIVNDFQKGDIAEGYSVSREKKESFPLTVTSAQKNPTAFYLCASSSGAYEQYFGPGTRLTVT.

The genes are TRBV7-3 and TRBJ2-1, with D tentatively TRBD1 or TRBD2 (6 bases each). The V end was cut by 5 bases, the J end by 2 bases, with 13 bases between. CDR3 length: 15 amino acids. Germline V gene sequence: CDR1 SGHTA, CDR2 FQGTGA. The CDR3 DNA reads TGTGCCAGCAGCAGGGGGACTGAGACCTACAATGAGCAGTTCTTC. Amino acids: CASSRGTETYNEQFF.

DNA of the CDR3: TGTGCCAGCAGCGTAGGAGGTGGACTCGCGGGCGGGGAGCTGTTTTTT. Translation gives CASSVGGGLAGGELFF. V gene TRBV9 combines with J gene TRBJ2-2; D might be TRBD2 (5 bases). The CDR3 consists of 16 residues. With 0 bases removed from V and 7 bases from J, the gap between germline ends came to 16 bases. The germline gives CDR1 SGDLS, CDR2 YYNGEE.

The rearrangement joins TRBV4-1 to TRBJ2-5, with TRBD2 matching over 13 bases. CDR3 length equals 14 residues. V lost 5 bases to trimming and J lost 6 bases; unmatched junction nucleotides: 3. Germline V gives CDR1 MGHRA, CDR2 YSYEKL. Here the CDR3 reads CASSTSGGGQTQYF. The DNA for the CDR3 is TGCGCCAGCAGCACTAGCGGGGGGGGTCAGACCCAGTACTTC.

The chain is built from TRBV18 and TRBJ2-6; no clear D. Trimming shortened V by 1 base and J by 0 bases, and 7 bases separated the two germline ends. The CDR3 spans 16 residues. From germline, CDR1 is KGHSH and CDR2 LQKENI. CDR3 DNA: TGTGCCAGCTCACCACGGGATGACTCTGGGGCCAACGTCCTGACTTTC. Its translation is CASSPRDDSGANVLTF.

This chain joins TRBV11-2 and TRBJ2-7, with D perhaps given as TRBD1 or TRBD2 (5 bases each). Germline V gene lookup returns CDR1 SGHAT and CDR2 FQNNGV. CDR3 length: 11 residues. The V and J ends lost 5 bases and 13 bases respectively, with 15 bases between them. CDR3 DNA sequence: TGTGCCAGCAGCCAAGGGACGGGTAGCTACTTC. Amino acid sequence: CASSQGTGSYF. The full variable domain, its missing parts supplied by reference TRBV11-2 and TRBJ2-7, is EAGVAQSPRYKIIEKRQSVAFWCNPISGHATLYWYQQILGQGPKLLIQFQNNGVVDDSQLPKDRFSAERLKGVDSTLKIQPAKLEDSAVYLCASSQGTGSYFGPGTRLTVT.

Only one count was recorded for this clone. The chain has TRBV11-2 and TRBJ1-1, with D unresolved. CDR1 is SGHAT and CDR2 is FQNNGV in the germline V gene. Trimming removed 3 bases at V and 1 base at J, with 12 bases between. The CDR3 has 15 amino acids. CDR3 nucleotide sequence: TGTGCCAGCAGCTTTGGGCAGGCGGAGAACACTGAAGCTTTCTTT. Translated, it gives CASSFGQAENTEAFF.

In its sample, this clone was seen a few times. J is TRBJ1-1 and V is TRBV29-1; 8 bases map to TRBD1. Per germline, CDR1 SQVTM and CDR2 ANQGSEA. CDR3 length: 13 amino acids. J was trimmed by 4 bases and V by 2 bases; bases with no gene match: 3. For the CDR3, the DNA is TGCAGCGTTGAAAGACAGGGGATCACTGAAGCTTTCTTT. It specifies CSVERQGITEAFF.

The rearrangement links TRBV11-3 to TRBJ2-1; 16 positions agree with TRBD2. Unmatched junction bases numbered 7, after V lost 1 base and J lost 1 base. CDR3 size: 20 residues. Germline-derived CDR1 and CDR2 are SGHNT and YENEEA. As DNA, the CDR3 is TGTGCCAGCAGCTTAGGCGGGACTAGCGGGAGGGCCCAGTCCTACAATGAGCAGTTCTTC. Its protein product is CASSLGGTSGRAQSYNEQFF.